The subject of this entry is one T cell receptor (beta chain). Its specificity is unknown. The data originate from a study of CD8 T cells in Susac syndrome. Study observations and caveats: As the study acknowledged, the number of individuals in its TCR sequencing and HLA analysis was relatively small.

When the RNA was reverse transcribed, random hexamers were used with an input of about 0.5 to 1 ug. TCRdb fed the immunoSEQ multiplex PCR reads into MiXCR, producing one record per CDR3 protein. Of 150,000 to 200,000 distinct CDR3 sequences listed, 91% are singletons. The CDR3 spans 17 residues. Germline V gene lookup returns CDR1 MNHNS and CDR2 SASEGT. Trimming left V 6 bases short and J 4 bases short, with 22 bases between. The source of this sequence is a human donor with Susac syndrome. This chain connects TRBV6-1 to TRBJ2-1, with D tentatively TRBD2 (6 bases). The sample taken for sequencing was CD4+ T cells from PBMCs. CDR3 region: CASRRGLGGAGYNEQFF. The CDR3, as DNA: TGTGCCAGCAGGAGGGGTTTGGGGGGAGCGGGTTACAATGAGCAGTTCTTC.